Listed here are 25 T cell receptor beta chains from one sample, sequenced in a study of T cell responses to AZD1222 COVID-19 vaccine. Some clones are missing from TCRdb's copy, which holds only in-frame ones; the method was immunoSEQ multiplex PCR. The top ten hold 1% to 1.5% of the sample, which has 150,000 to 200,000 clones, about 90% seen once. The starting material was peripheral blood, obtained 28 days after the second AZD1222 dose. These receptors were taken from an adult who received the AZD1222 COVID-19 vaccine.

This rearrangement joins TRBV7-6 to TRBJ1-1; D remains ambiguous. The germline V gene encodes CDR1 SGHVS and CDR2 FNYEAQ. V was cut by 2 bases and J by 1 base, with 8 bases left in between. The length of the CDR3 is 14 residues. CDR3 sequence reads: CASSLRPGNTEAFF. The CDR3 region has the DNA TGTGCCAGCAGCTTACGGCCAGGGAACACTGAAGCTTTCTTT.

The chain has TRBV3-1 (or the pseudogene TRBV3-2) and TRBJ1-5; a weak D match, TRBD1 (5 bases). Germline V gene data show CDR1 as LGHDT and CDR2 as YNNKEL (reference sequence). Trimming took off 5 bases at V and 2 bases at J, with 16 bases between the two ends. The CDR3 length is 16 residues. CDR3 nucleotide sequence: TGTGCCAGCAGCTCGTGGGACGCCCCCGGCAATCAGCCCCAGCATTTT. Translating gives CASSSWDAPGNQPQHF.

The chain joins TRBV30 to TRBJ2-2, with unresolved D. Germline CDR1 and CDR2: GTSNPN and SVGIG (reference sequence). Trimming stripped 0 bases from V and 0 bases from J, with 14 bases between. CDR3 length: 17 amino acids. CDR3 amino acids: CAWSVARTDANTGELFF. CDR3 coding DNA: TGTGCCTGGAGTGTAGCACGAACCGACGCGAACACCGGGGAGCTGTTTTTT.

The rearrangement links TRBV3-1 (or the pseudogene TRBV3-2) to TRBJ2-7; D perhaps matches TRBD2 (7 bases). Trimming took off 4 bases at V and 3 bases at J, with 13 bases between the two ends. CDR1 is LGHDT, CDR2 YNNKEL, per germline (reference sequence). This CDR3 is built from 14 residues. The CDR3 loop is CASSRRGAVYEQYF. The CDR3 bases are TGTGCCAGCAGCCGCCGGGGGGCCGTCTACGAGCAGTACTTC.

The chain uses TRBV2 and TRBJ1-5, with a weak D call TRBD1 (5 bases). Germline loops: CDR1 SNHLY, CDR2 FYNNEI. CDR3 length equals 16 residues. V was trimmed by 1 base and J by 1 base, leaving 11 bases between them. Here the CDR3 reads CASSEGAGLSNQPQHF. As DNA, the CDR3 is TGTGCCAGCAGTGAAGGGGCAGGGCTGAGCAATCAGCCCCAGCATTTT. The full variable domain, in which reference TRBV2 and TRBJ1-5 provide the parts outside the CDR3, is EPEVTQTPSHQVTQMGQEVILRCVPISNHLYFYWYRQILGQKVEFLVSFYNNEISEKSEIFDDQFSVERPDGSNFTLKIRSTKLEDSAMYFCASSEGAGLSNQPQHFGDGTRLSIL.

This clone was counted once. This chain connects TRBV7-9 to TRBJ1-3, with 10 bases fitting TRBD1. Germline loops: CDR1 SEHNR, CDR2 FQNEAQ (reference sequence). Trimming removed 5 bases from V and 0 bases from J; junction bases left unmatched: 10. The CDR3 sequence is 18 residues long. The DNA for the CDR3 is TGTGCCAGCAGCCGACAGGGGGCCGAGCGGAGCTCTGGAAACACCATATATTTT. This sequence encodes CASSRQGAERSSGNTIYF.

The V call is TRBV6-4, the J call TRBJ2-1, with 12 bases fitting TRBD2. The CDR3 has 15 amino acids. Germline V gene lookup returns CDR1 MRHNA and CDR2 SNTAGT. The V gene end was trimmed by 8 bases and the J gene end by 5 bases; junction bases not matched to a gene: 7. This CDR3 is CASARLAGANNEQFF. The CDR3 DNA reads TGTGCCAGCGCCCGACTAGCGGGGGCTAACAATGAGCAGTTCTTC.

The chain links TRBV25-1 to TRBJ2-7, with a weak D call TRBD1 (6 bases). Germline CDR1 MGHDK, CDR2 SYGVNS. V was pared by 5 bases and J by 6 bases, with 11 bases between. The CDR3 has 12 residues. CDR3 amino acids: CASSKTGLEQYF. Written as DNA, the CDR3 is TGTGCCAGCAGTAAGACAGGTCTCGAGCAGTACTTC.

V and J are TRBV3-1 (or the pseudogene TRBV3-2) and TRBJ1-2, with a possible D match to TRBD1 (5 bases). With 1 base removed from V and 8 bases from J, the gap between germline ends came to 11 bases. The CDR3 runs to 13 residues. Germline V gene lookup returns CDR1 LGHDT and CDR2 YNNKEL (reference sequence). This chain's CDR3 is CASSQGNAGGYTF. Written as DNA, the CDR3 is TGTGCCAGCAGCCAAGGGAACGCAGGGGGCTACACCTTC.

The genes are TRBV19 and TRBJ1-2; the match to TRBD1 covers 7 bases. There are 14 residues in the CDR3. Trimming removed 6 bases from V and 4 bases from J; junction bases left unmatched: 8. Germline CDR1 is LNHDA and CDR2 is SQIVND (reference sequence). The CDR3 spells CASRPGQNLYGYTF. DNA of the CDR3: TGTGCCAGTAGGCCGGGACAGAACCTCTATGGCTACACCTTC.

The chain uses TRBV7-9 and TRBJ1-2, with unresolved D. V gave up 5 bases and J gave up 4 bases, with 14 bases separating them. The CDR3 covers 14 residues. Per the germline V gene, CDR1 is SEHNR and CDR2 is FQNEAQ (reference sequence). CDR3 sequence reads: CASSTREDLYGYTF. The CDR3 DNA sequence: TGTGCCAGCAGCACCCGTGAGGACCTCTATGGCTACACCTTC.

The J gene is TRBJ1-2, the V gene TRBV12-5; D may be TRBD1 (5 bases). Germline values: CDR1 LGHNT, CDR2 FRNRAP. The CDR3 loop spans 17 amino acids. V was clipped by 1 base and J by 0 bases, with 15 bases between them. CDR3 residues: CASGLARTSDTNYGYTF. The CDR3 coding sequence is TGTGCTAGTGGTTTGGCGCGGACATCCGATACTAACTATGGCTACACCTTC.

The rearrangement links TRBV28 to TRBJ2-5; D is perhaps TRBD2 (5 bases). CDR3 size: 15 residues. V was clipped by 8 bases and J by 2 bases, with 18 bases between them. CDR1 is MDHEN and CDR2 is SYDVKM in the germline V gene. As DNA, the CDR3 is TGTGCCAGCGGAGGACCGATTCAACATCAAGAGACCCAGTACTTC. It codes for CASGGPIQHQETQYF.

Written as DNA, the CDR3 is TGTGCCAGCAGTTTCTCGATGGGGGGGAACACTGAAGCTTTCTTT. Translated: CASSFSMGGNTEAFF. V usage is TRBV27 and J usage is TRBJ1-1; TRBD1 might be the D (5 bases). The ends were cut back, 3 bases at V and 1 base at J, with 12 bases in the middle. Germline CDR1 MNHEY, CDR2 SMNVEV (reference sequence). The CDR3 runs to 15 residues.

The chain uses TRBV14 and TRBJ1-1; 7 bases align to TRBD1. The CDR3 covers 15 residues. CDR1 is SGHDN and CDR2 is FVKESK in the germline V gene. The V gene end was trimmed by 1 base and the J gene end by 1 base; junction bases not matched to a gene: 3. Here the CDR3 reads CASSQGDSPNTEAFF. DNA of the CDR3: TGTGCCAGCAGCCAAGGGGACAGCCCGAACACTGAAGCTTTCTTT.

This clone was seen only once. The CDR3 sequence is CSASDFYNEQFF. The DNA for the CDR3 is TGCAGTGCTAGTGACTTTTACAATGAGCAGTTCTTC. The rearrangement links TRBV20-1 to TRBJ2-1; no definite D call. The V gene's germline CDR1 is DFQATT and CDR2 SNEGSKA (reference sequence). CDR3 length equals 12 residues. V dropped 3 bases and J dropped 4 bases, with 7 bases sitting between them.

Here the CDR3 DNA reads TGTGCCAGCACCCGAAACTACAATGAGCAGTTCTTC. Protein product: CASTRNYNEQFF. The chain links TRBV6-5 to TRBJ2-1, with no clear D. The CDR3 is made up of 12 amino acids. V was shortened by 7 bases and J by 3 bases, with 7 bases between the two germline ends. Germline loops: CDR1 MNHEY, CDR2 SVGAGI.

This rearrangement joins TRBV12-3 or TRBV12-4 to TRBJ1-2; 12 bases map to TRBD1. Unmatched junction bases numbered 3, after V lost 6 bases and J lost 7 bases. This CDR3 region has 13 residues. Here the CDR3 reads CASRGTGGGGYTF. CDR3 nucleotides: TGTGCCAGCAGGGGGACAGGGGGCGGTGGCTACACCTTC.

The V gene is TRBV12-5, the J gene TRBJ1-5; D is unresolved. This CDR3 is built from 14 residues. V gave up 4 bases and J gave up 4 bases, with 11 bases separating them. Germline assignment: CDR1 LGHNT and CDR2 FRNRAP. Here the CDR3 reads CASGSSFENQPQHF. The CDR3 DNA is TGTGCTAGTGGTTCCTCTTTCGAGAATCAGCCCCAGCATTTT.

This chain joins TRBV7-2 and TRBJ1-1; tentative D call: TRBD1 (5 bases). The CDR3 length is 14 residues. V was shortened by 2 bases and J by 2 bases, with 9 bases between the two germline ends. Germline V gene lookup returns CDR1 SGHTA and CDR2 FQGNSA. The CDR3 DNA reads as TGTGCCAGCAGCTTATCCCAGGGTAACACTGAAGCTTTCTTT. Translating gives CASSLSQGNTEAFF. The full variable domain, its missing parts supplied by reference TRBV7-2 and TRBJ1-1, is GAGVSQSPSNKVTEKGKDVELRCDPISGHTALYWYRQSLGQGLEFLIYFQGNSAPDKSGLPSDRFSAERTGGSVSTLTIQRTQQEDSAVYLCASSLSQGNTEAFFGQGTRLTVV.

The J gene is TRBJ1-1, the V gene TRBV7-2, with D tentatively TRBD1 (5 bases). This CDR3 has 15 residues. V gave up 1 base and J gave up 3 bases, with 12 bases separating them. Germline lookup yields CDR1 SGHTA and CDR2 FQGNSA. CDR3 in amino acids: CASSLDPGWDTEAFF. The CDR3 nucleotides read TGTGCCAGCAGCTTAGATCCAGGGTGGGACACTGAAGCTTTCTTT.

The chain carries TRBV30 and TRBJ1-6; tentative D call: TRBD1 (5 bases). This CDR3 has 13 residues. Germline V CDR1 and CDR2: GTSNPN, SVGIG (reference sequence). The V gene lost 2 bases and the J gene lost 7 bases, with 9 bases spanning the gap. The CDR3, as DNA: TGTGCCTGGAGTTCGCGGACAAATTCACCCCTCCACTTT. It codes for CAWSSRTNSPLHF.

This chain uses TRBV2 with TRBJ2-1; TRBD2 might be the D (5 bases). Germline loops: CDR1 SNHLY, CDR2 FYNNEI. CDR3 length: 16 amino acids. Deletions cut 7 bases from V and 0 bases from J, with 16 bases between. CDR3 protein: CASKGEGSISYNEQFF. CDR3 in DNA: TGTGCCAGCAAGGGCGAGGGATCGATCTCCTACAATGAGCAGTTCTTC. The complete variable domain, with remaining parts taken from reference TRBV2 and TRBJ2-1, reads EPEVTQTPSHQVTQMGQEVILRCVPISNHLYFYWYRQILGQKVEFLVSFYNNEISEKSEIFDDQFSVERPDGSNFTLKIRSTKLEDSAMYFCASKGEGSISYNEQFFGPGTRLTVL.

The CDR3 loop reads CASSVDTNSPLHF. The CDR3 DNA is TGTGCCAGCAGTGTAGATACGAATTCACCCCTCCACTTT. The genes are TRBV27 and TRBJ1-6; D is undetermined. Trimming stripped 5 bases from V and 7 bases from J, with 9 bases between. The germline V gene has CDR1 MNHEY and CDR2 SMNVEV (reference sequence). The CDR3 is 13 residues long.

This clone was picked up one time. DNA of the CDR3: TGTGCCAGCAGCCCAACACAAGGGGCTGTAGAAAAACTGTTTTTT. It codes for CASSPTQGAVEKLFF. The V gene is TRBV7-2, the J gene TRBJ1-4, with D possibly matching TRBD1 (5 bases). CDR3 length: 15 residues. The V gene lost 5 bases and the J gene lost 8 bases, with 18 bases spanning the gap. Per germline, CDR1 SGHTA and CDR2 FQGNSA. Full variable domain (remainder filled in from reference TRBV7-2 and TRBJ1-4): GAGVSQSPSNKVTEKGKDVELRCDPISGHTALYWYRQSLGQGLEFLIYFQGNSAPDKSGLPSDRFSAERTGGSVSTLTIQRTQQEDSAVYLCASSPTQGAVEKLFFGSGTQLSVL.